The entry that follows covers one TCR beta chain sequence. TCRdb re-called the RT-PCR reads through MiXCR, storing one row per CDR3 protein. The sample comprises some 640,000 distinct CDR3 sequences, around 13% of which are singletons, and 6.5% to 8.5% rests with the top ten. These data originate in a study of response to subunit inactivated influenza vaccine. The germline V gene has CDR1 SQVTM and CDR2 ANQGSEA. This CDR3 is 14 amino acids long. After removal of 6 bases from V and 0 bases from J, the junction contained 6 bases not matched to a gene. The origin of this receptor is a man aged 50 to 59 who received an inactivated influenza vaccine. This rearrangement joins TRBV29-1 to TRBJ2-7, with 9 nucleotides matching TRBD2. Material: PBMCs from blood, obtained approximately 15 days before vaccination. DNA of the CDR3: TGCAGCGTGCAGGGACTAGCATCCTCCTACGAGCAGTACTTC. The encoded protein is CSVQGLASSYEQYF.